The 25 T cell receptor beta chains in this list originate from one sample, sequenced in a study of cytotoxic CD8 clonotypes in ibrutinib-treated CLL. Measured with immunoSEQ multiplex PCR; TCRdb has only the in-frame clones, and not every one. The table has some 200,000 clones, more than 65% seen once. The input for sequencing was PBMCs, taken after 12 months of ibrutinib treatment. The receptor set was obtained from a human donor with chronic lymphocytic leukemia.

This clone was counted between two and nine times. The genes are TRBV5-1 and TRBJ2-2; 7 nucleotides align to TRBD1. Trimming at V came to 4 bases and at J to 6 bases, leaving 9 bases not matched to a gene. The CDR3 totals 15 residues. The germline V gene encodes CDR1 SGHRS and CDR2 YFSETQ. The CDR3 reads CASSEWTGVAGELFF. In DNA form, the CDR3 reads TGCGCCAGCAGCGAATGGACAGGAGTAGCCGGGGAGCTGTTTTTT. The whole variable domain, filled in from reference TRBV5-1 and TRBJ2-2, reads KAGVTQTPRYLIKTRGQQVTLSCSPISGHRSVSWYQQTPGQGLQFLFEYFSETQRNKGNFPGRFSGRQFSNSRSEMNVSTLELGDSALYLCASSEWTGVAGELFFGEGSRLTVL.

This chain connects TRBV27 to TRBJ1-6; D uncertain. The CDR3 runs 12 residues. CDR1 MNHEY and CDR2 SMNVEV come from the germline V gene (reference sequence). V was clipped by 4 bases and J by 9 bases, with 7 bases between them. The CDR3 here is CASSYLSSPLHF. For the CDR3, the DNA is TGTGCCAGCAGTTATCTAAGTTCACCCCTCCACTTT.

The chain has TRBV27 and TRBJ1-5; D not certain. The CDR3 is 13 amino acids. V lost 3 bases and J lost 8, with 11 bases in between. Germline V gene data show CDR1 as MNHEY and CDR2 as SMNVEV (reference sequence). Here the CDR3 reads CASSFDGFEPQHF. DNA of the CDR3: TGTGCCAGCAGTTTCGATGGATTTGAGCCCCAGCATTTT.

The rearrangement links TRBV29-1 to TRBJ1-1; D may be TRBD1 (6 bases). From germline, CDR1 is SQVTM and CDR2 ANQGSEA. Trimming took off 4 bases at V and 3 bases at J, with 21 bases between the two ends. The CDR3 has 16 amino acids. CDR3 DNA sequence: TGCAGCGTTGTTAGGGGGGGATGGATTATTGACACTGAAGCTTTCTTT. It yields the protein CSVVRGGWIIDTEAFF.

The rearrangement links TRBV6-5 to TRBJ1-2; D is unresolved. Per the germline V gene, CDR1 is MNHEY and CDR2 is SVGAGI. This CDR3 has 12 residues. V lost 2 bases, J lost 4 bases, and 5 bases lay in between. The DNA for the CDR3 is TGTGCCAGCAGTTACCGCTCCTATGGCTACACCTTC. It codes for CASSYRSYGYTF.

The chain is built from TRBV4-2 and TRBJ2-7; D uncertain. The V gene lost 1 base and the J gene lost 0 bases, with 16 bases spanning the gap. This CDR3 has 17 amino acids. Germline V gene data show CDR1 as LGHNA and CDR2 as YNFKEQ. The CDR3 DNA is TGTGCCAGCAGCCAAGGAGAACCGTCCAAGGGCTCCTACGAGCAGTACTTC. This gives the protein CASSQGEPSKGSYEQYF.

The chain links TRBV9 to TRBJ1-2; TRBD1 matches 9 bases. Germline CDR1 is SGDLS and CDR2 is YYNGEE. V shed 3 bases and J 3 bases; nucleotides not matched to a gene: 15. This CDR3 is 18 amino acids long. CDR3 residues: CASSGEGQGSRRHYGYTF. The DNA for the CDR3 is TGTGCCAGCAGCGGAGAGGGACAGGGATCCAGAAGACACTATGGCTACACCTTC.

The V and J genes are TRBV2 and TRBJ2-1; 11 nucleotides match TRBD1. Germline-derived CDR1 and CDR2 are SNHLY and FYNNEI. This CDR3 is 14 amino acids long. Trimming took 6 bases from V and 6 from J; bases not matched to a gene: 4. The CDR3: CASSVDRGRNEQFF. For the CDR3, the DNA is TGTGCCAGCAGCGTGGACAGGGGGCGCAATGAGCAGTTCTTC.

V gene TRBV2 combines with J gene TRBJ2-7; no clear D gene. CDR1 and CDR2 (germline): SNHLY, FYNNEI. Trimming took 1 base from V and 6 from J, leaving 13 bases between them. The CDR3 runs 14 residues. The CDR3 coding sequence is TGTGCCAGCAGTGAAGTGGTTGGATCCCTCGAGCAGTACTTC. It specifies CASSEVVGSLEQYF. The full variable domain, rest sourced from reference TRBV2 and TRBJ2-7, is EPEVTQTPSHQVTQMGQEVILRCVPISNHLYFYWYRQILGQKVEFLVSFYNNEISEKSEIFDDQFSVERPDGSNFTLKIRSTKLEDSAMYFCASSEVVGSLEQYFGPGTRLTVT.

This rearrangement joins TRBV18 to TRBJ2-1; D is unresolved. Trimming took off 0 bases at V and 6 bases at J, with 3 bases between the two ends. This CDR3 region has 12 residues. Looked up from germline, CDR1 is KGHSH and CDR2 is LQKENI. CDR3 DNA sequence: TGTGCCAGCTCACCACCCGGCAATGAGCAGTTCTTC. Translation: CASSPPGNEQFF.

CDR3 bases: TGTGCCAGCAGATTTTTGGCCCAGTACTTC. Translated, it gives CASRFLAQYF. This sequence joins TRBV5-6 and TRBJ2-5; D not certain. This CDR3 has 10 amino acids. Germline assignment: CDR1 SGHDT and CDR2 YYEEEE. V gave up 5 bases and J gave up 9 bases, with 8 bases separating them.

V and J are TRBV11-2 and TRBJ2-7; 9 positions match TRBD2. Germline assignment: CDR1 SGHAT and CDR2 FQNNGV. The CDR3 contains 15 residues. V lost 6 bases to trimming and J lost 7 bases; unmatched junction nucleotides: 13. This chain's CDR3 is CASSYVPGLALEQYF. DNA of the CDR3: TGTGCCAGCAGTTACGTTCCGGGACTAGCTTTAGAGCAGTACTTC. Supplemented by reference TRBV11-2 and TRBJ2-7, the full variable domain reads EAGVAQSPRYKIIEKRQSVAFWCNPISGHATLYWYQQILGQGPKLLIQFQNNGVVDDSQLPKDRFSAERLKGVDSTLKIQPAKLEDSAVYLCASSYVPGLALEQYFGPGTRLTVT.

The chain recombines TRBV6-5 with TRBJ2-7; D perhaps matches TRBD2 (7 bases). The V end lost 5 bases, the J end lost 3 bases, and 14 bases lay between the germline ends. Germline V gene lookup returns CDR1 MNHEY and CDR2 SVGAGI. The CDR3 is 14 residues long. The CDR3 sequence is CASSGIGGGYEQYF. In nucleotides, the CDR3 is TGTGCCAGCAGTGGTATAGGGGGGGGCTACGAGCAGTACTTC.

The chain recombines TRBV5-1 with TRBJ2-2, with TRBD1 identical over 7 bases. The ends lost 0 bases at V and 6 bases at J; junction bases unmatched: 8. Looked up from germline, CDR1 is SGHRS and CDR2 is YFSETQ. The CDR3 totals 16 residues. The CDR3 nucleotides are TGCGCCAGCAGCTTGGTGACAGGGAAGGGCCCCGGGGAGCTGTTTTTT. It codes for CASSLVTGKGPGELFF.

The DNA for the CDR3 is TGTGCTAGTGGTTTGGTACGGGGTTTATTCTACGAGCAGTACTTC. The encoded protein is CASGLVRGLFYEQYF. The chain has TRBV12-5 and TRBJ2-7; D possibly corresponds to TRBD2 (5 bases). There are 15 residues in the CDR3. V lost 0 bases to trimming and J lost 3 bases, with 12 bases between them. Germline V CDR1 and CDR2: LGHNT, FRNRAP.

The rearrangement joins TRBV30 to TRBJ2-7; 7 bases match TRBD1. The ends lost 0 bases at V and 3 bases at J; junction bases unmatched: 5. Germline CDR1 reads GTSNPN; CDR2 reads SVGIG (reference sequence). The CDR3 length is 14 residues. CDR3 coding DNA: TGTGCCTGGAGTGTACAAGGGGGCAGCTACGAGCAGTACTTC. Translation: CAWSVQGGSYEQYF.

As concerns this clone: Other DNA sequences in the sample encode the same CDR3. The V call is TRBV7-3, the J call TRBJ2-2; D is undetermined. Germline lookup yields CDR1 SGHTA and CDR2 FQGTGA. Trimming removed 5 bases from V and 0 bases from J, with 4 bases in between. The CDR3 is 13 amino acids. This CDR3 is CASSSSNTGELFF. CDR3 coding DNA: TGTGCCAGCAGCAGTTCGAACACCGGGGAGCTGTTTTTT.

The V and J genes are TRBV5-5 and TRBJ1-4; TRBD1 agrees at 7 bases. With V trimmed by 1 base and J by 3 bases, 3 bases remained unmatched. CDR3 length equals 15 residues. Germline loops: CDR1 SGHKS, CDR2 YYEKEE (reference sequence). The DNA for the CDR3 is TGTGCCAGCAGCTTGCGTCAGGGGGCTAATGAAAAACTGTTTTTT. Translating it yields CASSLRQGANEKLFF.

The rearrangement uses TRBV18 and TRBJ2-5; weak D call: TRBD2 (6 bases). The V gene lost 1 base and the J gene lost 5 bases, with 20 bases spanning the gap. This CDR3 is built from 17 residues. Germline assignment: CDR1 KGHSH and CDR2 LQKENI. CDR3 sequence: CASSPQSQLARGETQYF. The CDR3 DNA reads TGTGCCAGCTCACCACAGTCCCAACTAGCTCGAGGGGAGACCCAGTACTTC.

The J gene is TRBJ2-1, the V gene TRBV6-5, with TRBD2 matching over 8 bases. Germline V gene sequence: CDR1 MNHEY, CDR2 SVGAGI. V was clipped by 4 bases and J by 0 bases; unmatched bases: 5. The CDR3 extends over 16 amino acids. CDR3 region: CASSSLRGGSYNEQFF. CDR3 nucleotide sequence: TGTGCCAGCAGTTCCCTCCGGGGGGGCTCCTACAATGAGCAGTTCTTC.

This clone was counted a few times. Given a much more abundant clone one base away, this may be a read error. In the same sample, other DNA sequences code for this CDR3. The chain links TRBV5-6 to TRBJ1-1; no definite D call. The CDR3 sequence is 12 residues long. CDR1 and CDR2 from the germline V gene are SGHDT and YYEEEE. The V end lost 3 bases, the J end lost 3 bases, and 6 bases lay between the germline ends. The CDR3 is CASSSGDTEAFF. Here the CDR3 DNA reads TGTGCCAGCAGCTCTGGGGACACTGAAGCTTTCTTT.

The V and J genes are TRBV28 and TRBJ1-2; 9 bases map to TRBD1. Germline CDR1 MDHEN, CDR2 SYDVKM. Trimming at V came to 5 bases and at J to 4 bases, leaving 5 bases not matched to a gene. CDR3 size: 14 residues. The CDR3 nucleotides are TGTGCCAGCAGTACAGGGGGCGTTAGCTATGGCTACACCTTC. This codes for CASSTGGVSYGYTF.

The chain combines TRBV18 with TRBJ2-7, with 10 positions matching TRBD2. Unmatched junction bases numbered 4, after V lost 3 bases and J lost 2 bases. This CDR3 contains 15 residues. Germline V lookup: CDR1 KGHSH, CDR2 LQKENI. CDR3 sequence: CASSPRLAGAYEQYF. The DNA for the CDR3 is TGTGCCAGCTCACCGCGGCTAGCGGGGGCCTACGAGCAGTACTTC.

In DNA form, the CDR3 reads TGTGCCAGCAGTCTAGGGCGATCCGGTGAAAAACTGTTTTTT. Encoded protein: CASSLGRSGEKLFF. This chain joins TRBV28 and TRBJ1-4; the D is unclear. The germline CDR1 and CDR2 sequences are MDHEN and SYDVKM. The V end lost 5 bases, the J end lost 7 bases, and 14 bases lay between the germline ends. The CDR3 runs to 14 residues.

This chain joins TRBV6-5 and TRBJ1-1; 9 nucleotides match TRBD1. This CDR3 comprises 16 residues. The J segment lost 0 bases and the V segment lost 1 base, leaving 3 bases of the junction unmatched. Germline-derived CDR1 and CDR2 are MNHEY and SVGAGI. This chain's CDR3 is CASSYLGQGMNTEAFF. CDR3 coding DNA: TGTGCCAGCAGTTACTTAGGACAGGGGATGAACACTGAAGCTTTCTTT.